This passage covers 25 T cell receptor beta chains from one sample sequenced in a study of blood T cell repertoires in COVID-19. Using immunoSEQ multiplex PCR, the repertoire was profiled, and TCRdb retains in-frame clones only, with some absent. The table shows 150,000 to 190,000 clones, with about 88% occurring only once. The sequenced sample was PBMCs or T cells enriched from blood (not recorded which). Source of these receptors: a man over 45 who had recovered from COVID-19.

This chain connects TRBV2 to TRBJ2-1, with 8 nucleotides matching TRBD2. Germline trimming cut 8 bases from V and 0 bases from J; bases unmatched to any gene: 6. From germline, CDR1 is SNHLY and CDR2 FYNNEI. The CDR3 is 15 amino acids. The CDR3 DNA sequence: TGTGCCAGCCAGAAGCGGGGGCCCTCCTACAATGAGCAGTTCTTC. Amino acids: CASQKRGPSYNEQFF.

The gene calls are TRBV7-2 and TRBJ1-1; maybe TRBD1 (6 bases). The CDR3 has 15 amino acids. Trimming took off 4 bases at V and 1 base at J, with 13 bases between the two ends. Germline CDR1 is SGHTA and CDR2 is FQGNSA. DNA of the CDR3: TGTGCCAGCAGCTATAACAGGGCGGGGAACACTGAAGCTTTCTTT. This sequence encodes CASSYNRAGNTEAFF. The full variable domain, its missing parts supplied by reference TRBV7-2 and TRBJ1-1, is GAGVSQSPSNKVTEKGKDVELRCDPISGHTALYWYRQSLGQGLEFLIYFQGNSAPDKSGLPSDRFSAERTGGSVSTLTIQRTQQEDSAVYLCASSYNRAGNTEAFFGQGTRLTVV.

The chain uses TRBV6-5 and TRBJ1-6, with 9 bases fitting TRBD1. Germline CDR1 is MNHEY and CDR2 is SVGAGI. J was trimmed by 9 bases and V by 8 bases; bases with no gene match: 8. The CDR3 length is 14 residues. Here the CDR3 DNA reads TGTGCCAGCGACGACAGGGGGGTTCGTTCACCCCTCCACTTT. It encodes CASDDRGVRSPLHF.

The rearrangement uses TRBV11-2 and TRBJ2-5; D possibly corresponds to TRBD2 (5 bases). Per the germline V gene, CDR1 is SGHAT and CDR2 is FQNNGV. V lost 1 base, J lost 5 bases, and 20 bases lay in between. The CDR3 loop spans 17 amino acids. The CDR3 nucleotides are TGTGCCAGCAGCTTAGTCGGCGCGGGCCCGCTCTGGGAGACCCAGTACTTC. This sequence encodes CASSLVGAGPLWETQYF.

The chain combines TRBV15 with TRBJ1-4; D may be TRBD1 (6 bases). V dropped 0 bases and J dropped 8 bases, with 19 bases sitting between them. This CDR3 has 17 amino acids. Per germline, CDR1 LNHNV and CDR2 YYDKDF (reference sequence). The CDR3 loop is CATSRDIVRGAQEKLFF. In DNA, the CDR3 is TGTGCCACCAGCAGAGACATCGTCCGGGGGGCGCAGGAAAAACTGTTTTTT.

The chain is built from TRBV9 and TRBJ2-7; 7 bases fit TRBD1. Germline CDR1 SGDLS, CDR2 YYNGEE. This CDR3 comprises 13 residues. V trimming: 3 bases; J trimming: 4 bases; junction bases outside the gene matches: 4. CDR3 sequence (DNA): TGTGCCAGCAGCGCCATGGGACAGTACGAGCAGTACTTC. Its translation: CASSAMGQYEQYF.

The chain is built from TRBV7-2 and TRBJ2-1; 8 bases align to TRBD2. The V and J ends lost 5 bases and 3 bases, in that order; junction bases with no gene match: 6. CDR3 length: 15 amino acids. CDR1 is SGHTA, CDR2 FQGNSA, per germline. This CDR3 reads CASSIIAGSYNEQFF. In DNA, the CDR3 is TGTGCCAGCAGCATAATAGCGGGGAGCTACAATGAGCAGTTCTTC.

The chain has TRBV2 and TRBJ1-5; D is unclear. This CDR3 has 14 amino acids. Germline CDR1 reads SNHLY; CDR2 reads FYNNEI. With 6 bases removed from V and 0 bases from J, the gap between germline ends came to 9 bases. CDR3 DNA sequence: TGTGCCAGCAGCCGTGGGCATAGCAATCAGCCCCAGCATTTT. Translating gives CASSRGHSNQPQHF.

The table lists this clone with a count of one. V is TRBV10-3 and J is TRBJ2-3; D is possibly TRBD1 (7 bases). The germline V gene encodes CDR1 ENHRY and CDR2 SYGVKD. V lost 10 bases, J lost 6 bases, and 14 bases lay in between. The CDR3 has 12 residues. The CDR3 reads CATAQGTDTQYF. The CDR3 DNA reads TGTGCCACGGCACAGGGGACTGATACGCAGTATTTT.

The V call is TRBV18, the J call TRBJ2-4, with 10 bases matching TRBD1. Losses at the gene ends were 5 bases for V and 5 bases for J; bases not matched to a gene: 9. The CDR3 consists of 16 residues. CDR1 is KGHSH and CDR2 is LQKENI in the germline V gene. The CDR3 protein is CASSSGTGVVQNIQYF. The CDR3, as DNA: TGTGCCAGCTCATCCGGGACAGGGGTGGTCCAAAACATTCAGTACTTC.

V is TRBV5-1 and J is TRBJ2-4; TRBD1 is a possible D gene (5 bases). Germline CDR1 SGHRS, CDR2 YFSETQ. The CDR3 has 14 amino acids. Trimming pared 5 bases from V and 1 base from J, leaving 10 bases between. CDR3 coding DNA: TGCGCCAGCAGAGGGGTAGGGGCCAAAAACATTCAGTACTTC. Translated: CASRGVGAKNIQYF.

J is TRBJ1-2 and V is TRBV12-3 or TRBV12-4, with D maybe TRBD1 (5 bases). The CDR3 loop spans 13 amino acids. The V gene lost 7 bases and the J gene lost 4 bases, with 13 bases spanning the gap. Here the CDR3 DNA reads TGTGCCAGCATCCGGGGGGGAGGCTATGGCTACACCTTC. Its translation is CASIRGGGYGYTF.

The chain employs TRBV5-5 and TRBJ1-5, with D tentatively TRBD1 (5 bases). The CDR3 has 15 residues. The V gene lost 2 bases and the J gene lost 4 bases, with 13 bases spanning the gap. Germline loops: CDR1 SGHKS, CDR2 YYEKEE (reference sequence). CDR3 loop: CASSFNQGGNQPQHF. The CDR3 DNA sequence: TGTGCCAGCAGCTTTAACCAGGGCGGTAATCAGCCCCAGCATTTT.

V gene TRBV6-2 or TRBV6-3 combines with J gene TRBJ2-1; 13 bases line up with TRBD2. With 4 bases clipped from V and 3 bases from J, the junction kept 3 bases outside the gene matches. From germline, CDR1 is MNHEY and CDR2 SVGEGT. This CDR3 has 16 amino acids. CDR3 DNA: TGTGCCAGCAGTTCAACTAGCGGGGGGGTCTACAATGAGCAGTTCTTC. It translates to CASSSTSGGVYNEQFF.

V gene TRBV7-2 combines with J gene TRBJ1-3; D is unresolved. Trimming shortened V by 0 bases and J by 7 bases, and 16 bases separated the two germline ends. From germline, CDR1 is SGHTA and CDR2 FQGNSA. The CDR3 runs 16 residues. CDR3 loop: CASSLARLNTENTIYF. The DNA of the CDR3 is TGTGCCAGCAGCTTAGCGCGCCTAAATACCGAGAACACCATATATTTT. Filled out from reference TRBV7-2 and TRBJ1-3, the complete variable domain reads GAGVSQSPSNKVTEKGKDVELRCDPISGHTALYWYRQSLGQGLEFLIYFQGNSAPDKSGLPSDRFSAERTGGSVSTLTIQRTQQEDSAVYLCASSLARLNTENTIYFGEGSWLTVV.

The V gene is TRBV18, the J gene TRBJ1-2; 9 bases are a match to TRBD1. V trimming: 0 bases; J trimming: 4 bases; junction bases outside the gene matches: 0. Germline assignment: CDR1 KGHSH and CDR2 LQKENI. This CDR3 contains 14 residues. CDR3 sequence (DNA): TGTGCCAGCTCACCACCGGACAGGGGCTATGGCTACACCTTC. Protein: CASSPPDRGYGYTF.

This clone has at least ten counts. The chain has TRBV11-1 and TRBJ2-5, with D possibly TRBD2 on 6 matching bases. CDR3 length: 16 residues. The V and J ends lost 1 base and 4 bases respectively, with 16 bases between them. Germline CDR1 is SGHAT and CDR2 is FQDESV (reference sequence). Written as DNA, the CDR3 is TGTGCCAGCAGCTTAGTAGGCGGGGTCCCGGCAGAGACCCAGTACTTC. Protein: CASSLVGGVPAETQYF.

The V gene is TRBV11-2, the J gene TRBJ2-7, with 12 bases lining up with TRBD1. Germline lookup yields CDR1 SGHAT and CDR2 FQNNGV. Germline trimming cut 4 bases from V and 5 bases from J; bases unmatched to any gene: 6. CDR3 length: 15 amino acids. The CDR3 region is CASSSRDRGLHEQYF. DNA for the CDR3: TGTGCCAGCAGCTCCAGGGACAGGGGGCTGCACGAGCAGTACTTC.

The chain is built from TRBV20-1 and TRBJ1-5; TRBD1 matches at 7 bases. CDR3 size: 15 residues. Unmatched junction bases numbered 5, after V lost 3 bases and J lost 0 bases. The germline V gene encodes CDR1 DFQATT and CDR2 SNEGSKA (reference sequence). This CDR3 reads CSASRQGYSNQPQHF. CDR3 coding DNA: TGCAGTGCTAGTAGACAGGGCTATAGCAATCAGCCCCAGCATTTT.

As for this clone: This same CDR3 is encoded by further DNA sequences in the sample. The J gene is TRBJ1-4, the V gene TRBV18; no clear D gene. V was trimmed by 0 bases and J by 5 bases, leaving 7 bases between them. The CDR3 extends over 14 amino acids. Germline-derived CDR1 and CDR2 are KGHSH and LQKENI. The CDR3 DNA reads as TGTGCCAGCTCACCACCGGGAGCGAATGAAAAACTGTTTTTT. Residues: CASSPPGANEKLFF.

The V and J genes are TRBV7-8 and TRBJ2-2; the D gene is possibly TRBD1 (5 bases). Trimming removed 5 bases from V and 1 base from J, with 17 bases in between. The CDR3 covers 17 residues. Germline CDR1 SGHVS, CDR2 FQNEAQ. The CDR3 DNA reads TGTGCCAGCAGCGCCAGTCAGGGTCTGAGGAACACCGGGGAGCTGTTTTTT. Its translation is CASSASQGLRNTGELFF.

This clone has a handful of counts. The V and J genes are TRBV30 and TRBJ1-1; tentatively, D is TRBD1 (5 bases). CDR3 length: 16 amino acids. Germline V CDR1 and CDR2: GTSNPN, SVGIG (reference sequence). Trimming shortened V by 5 bases and J by 3 bases, and 22 bases separated the two germline ends. The CDR3 is CAWRPRAGVGDTEAFF. DNA for the CDR3: TGTGCCTGGCGCCCCCGTGCGGGGGTCGGGGACACTGAAGCTTTCTTT.

V usage is TRBV7-6 and J usage is TRBJ1-6, with 9 bases aligning to TRBD1. The ends lost 5 bases at V and 8 bases at J; junction bases unmatched: 13. Per the germline V gene, CDR1 is SGHVS and CDR2 is FNYEAQ. The CDR3 sequence is 17 residues long. CDR3 in DNA: TGTGCCAGCAGCGCGAACAGGGGGCAGATTGGAGATTCACCCCTCCACTTT. The encoded protein is CASSANRGQIGDSPLHF.

The chain carries TRBV7-8 and TRBJ2-6; unclear D gene. The V gene lost 2 bases and the J gene lost 3 bases, with 14 bases spanning the gap. The CDR3 is made up of 17 amino acids. CDR1 and CDR2 (germline): SGHVS, FQNEAQ. In DNA, the CDR3 is TGTGCCAGCAGCTTAATAAACGGAGCAAATGGGGCCAACGTCCTGACTTTC. It encodes CASSLINGANGANVLTF.

The chain recombines TRBV4-2 with TRBJ2-1; D is unclear. Looked up from germline, CDR1 is LGHNA and CDR2 is YNFKEQ. Trimming took off 0 bases at V and 0 bases at J, with 9 bases between the two ends. This CDR3 comprises 16 residues. Here the CDR3 DNA reads TGTGCCAGCAGCCAAGAACCCAAGAGCTCCTACAATGAGCAGTTCTTC. Translating gives CASSQEPKSSYNEQFF.